This T cell receptor beta chain was captured by sequencing in a study of beta chain features in type 1 diabetes. Study-wide results and limits: Patients and controls would share equally any PCR tilt toward shorter templates. No resolution was reached here on whether HLA type influences TCRB rearrangement. VDJ junctions in type 1 diabetes patients carried more deletions and fewer insertions. TCRB CDR3s from Type 1 diabetes patients were moderately but significantly shorter in all four CD4+ subsets.

In total, each donor contributed a single heparinised blood draw that averaged around 0.12 L. Every isolated RNA sample was fully reverse transcribed, so sequencing captured expressed TCRB transcripts. Assay used: immunoSEQ multiplex PCR; TCRdb lists only in-frame clones, some missing. This table has about 140,000 clones, 13% appearing once. This clone turned up a few times. Antigen unknown. The clonotype was recovered from a man aged 18 to 30 with type 1 diabetes. The sequencing sample was made of central memory CD4+ T cells from blood.

CDR3 nucleotide sequence: TGTGCCAGCAGTTTATCCCTCGGGACTGACTGGGGGAGCACTGAAGCTTTCTTT. Residues: CASSLSLGTDWGSTEAFF. This chain joins TRBV27 and TRBJ1-1, with D possibly being TRBD1 (5 bases). The germline V and J ends were trimmed by 0 bases and 4 bases, with 21 bases remaining between them. CDR3 length: 18 amino acids. Germline V lookup: CDR1 MNHEY, CDR2 SMNVEV (reference sequence).